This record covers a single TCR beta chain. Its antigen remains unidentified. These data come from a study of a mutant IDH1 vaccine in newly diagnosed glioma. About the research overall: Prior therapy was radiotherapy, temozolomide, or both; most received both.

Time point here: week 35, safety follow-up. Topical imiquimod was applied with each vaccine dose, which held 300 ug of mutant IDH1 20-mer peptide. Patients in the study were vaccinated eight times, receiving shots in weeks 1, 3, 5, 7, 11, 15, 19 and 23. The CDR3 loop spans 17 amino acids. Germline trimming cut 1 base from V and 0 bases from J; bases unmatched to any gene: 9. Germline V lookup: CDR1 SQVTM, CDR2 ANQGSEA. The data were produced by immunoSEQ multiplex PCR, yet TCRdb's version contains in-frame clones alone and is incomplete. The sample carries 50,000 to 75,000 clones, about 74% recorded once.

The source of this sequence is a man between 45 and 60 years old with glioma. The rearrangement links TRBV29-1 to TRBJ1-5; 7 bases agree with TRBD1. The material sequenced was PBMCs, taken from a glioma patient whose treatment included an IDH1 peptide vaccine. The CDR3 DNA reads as TGCAGCGTTGAAGGGCGTACAGGGGAGTATAGCAATCAGCCCCAGCATTTT. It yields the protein CSVEGRTGEYSNQPQHF. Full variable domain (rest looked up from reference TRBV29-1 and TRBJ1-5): SAVISQKPSRDICQRGTSLTIQCQVDSQVTMMFWYRQQPGQSLTLIATANQGSEATYESGFVIDKFPISRPNLTFSTLTVSNMSPEDSSIYLCSVEGRTGEYSNQPQHFGDGTRLSIL.